Listed here are 13 T cell receptor beta chains from one sample, sequenced in a study of Tregs in tolerant kidney transplant recipients. Only in-frame clones appear in the TCRdb table, and some are missing; sequencing was by immunoSEQ multiplex PCR. The repertoire holds around 2,700 clones, with roughly 41% as singletons. Their specific antigens are unknown. Material for sequencing was Tregs from blood grown in culture. The origin of the receptors is a human donor in good health.

This clone is deemed medium-sized. The genes are TRBV5-1 and TRBJ2-7, with 7 positions matching TRBD2. The ends lost 4 bases at V and 2 bases at J; junction bases unmatched: 9. Per the germline V gene, CDR1 is SGHRS and CDR2 is YFSETQ. The CDR3 has 15 residues. DNA of the CDR3: TGCGCCAGCAGCCCCCCTAGCGGAGTTGCCTACGAGCAGTACTTC. Its protein is CASSPPSGVAYEQYF.

The chain links TRBV5-6 to TRBJ2-7; D gene uncertain. V was shortened by 1 base and J by 3 bases, with 8 bases between the two germline ends. The CDR3 length is 13 residues. Germline V gene data show CDR1 as SGHDT and CDR2 as YYEEEE. CDR3 amino acids: CASSLYSYYEQYF. CDR3 bases: TGTGCCAGCAGCTTGTACTCTTACTACGAGCAGTACTTC.

By sample share, this clone is medium-sized (0.01 to 0.1%). V usage is TRBV10-3 and J usage is TRBJ2-5, with TRBD2 matching 8 bases. This CDR3 contains 15 residues. Trimming took 11 bases from V and 2 from J; bases not matched to a gene: 13. Germline V gene data show CDR1 as ENHRY and CDR2 as SYGVKD. In DNA form, the CDR3 reads TGTGCCTCCTCGGGGGGGAGAGGAAGACAAGAGACCCAGTACTTC. It is translated as CASSGGRGRQETQYF.

In regard to this clone: The junction shows a germline mismatch at one end, possibly a read error. The chain combines TRBV5-1 with TRBJ2-3; D uncertain. In germline, CDR1 is SGHRS, CDR2 YFSETQ. This CDR3 comprises 15 residues. Written as DNA, the CDR3 is TGCGCCAGCACCTTGGGGAATTACCACACAGATACGCAGTATTTT. Translating it yields CASTLGNYHTDTQYF.

V gene TRBV19 combines with J gene TRBJ1-3, with D uncertain. Germline CDR1 and CDR2: LNHDA and SQIVND (reference sequence). This CDR3 has 15 amino acids. Trimming left V 3 bases short and J 0 bases short, with 9 bases between. CDR3 amino acids: CASSMVRSSGNTIYF. For the CDR3, the DNA is TGTGCCAGTAGTATGGTCCGGTCCTCTGGAAACACCATATATTTT.

This chain joins TRBV5-4 and TRBJ1-1; D not resolved. The CDR3 covers 12 residues. CDR1 and CDR2 (germline): SGHNT, YYREEE (reference sequence). The V and J ends lost 1 base and 11 bases respectively, with 12 bases between them. CDR3 region: CASSLIDTRAFF. The CDR3 nucleotides read TGTGCCAGCAGCTTGATAGATACCCGGGCTTTCTTT.

The V and J genes are TRBV10-1 and TRBJ1-5; 7 nucleotides agree with TRBD1. This CDR3 region has 13 residues. With 6 bases clipped from V and 5 bases from J, the junction kept 4 bases outside the gene matches. Germline CDR1 is WNHNN and CDR2 is SYGVQD (reference sequence). For the CDR3, the DNA is TGCGCCAGCAGCTTGGGACAGCATCAGCCCCAGCATTTT. Protein product: CASSLGQHQPQHF.

The chain couples TRBV2 to TRBJ2-3; TRBD2 matches at 8 bases. CDR1 SNHLY and CDR2 FYNNEI come from the germline V gene. The V and J ends lost 7 bases and 3 bases, in that order; junction bases with no gene match: 12. The CDR3 runs 16 residues. CDR3: CASNLVTSVQTDTQYF. CDR3 bases: TGTGCCAGCAACCTTGTGACTAGCGTTCAGACAGATACGCAGTATTTT.

This chain joins TRBV5-1 and TRBJ2-1, with 7 nucleotides matching TRBD2. Germline loops: CDR1 SGHRS, CDR2 YFSETQ. Losses at the gene ends were 5 bases for V and 0 bases for J; bases not matched to a gene: 5. The CDR3 has 15 residues. The CDR3, as DNA: TGCGCCAGCAGATCCGCGGGAGTCTCCTACAATGAGCAGTTCTTC. Its translation is CASRSAGVSYNEQFF.

This clone was recorded only once. The V call is TRBV7-9, the J call TRBJ2-5; D may correspond to TRBD1 or TRBD2 (5 bases each). This CDR3 is 15 amino acids long. The germline V gene has CDR1 SEHNR and CDR2 FQNEAQ (reference sequence). V lost 1 base and J 2 bases, leaving 11 bases between the germline ends. This CDR3 is CASSLVWGRQETQYF. DNA of the CDR3: TGTGCCAGCAGCTTAGTATGGGGGAGACAAGAGACCCAGTACTTC. Looking up the rest from reference TRBV7-9 and TRBJ2-5 gives the full variable domain: DTGVSQNPRHKITKRGQNVTFRCDPISEHNRLYWYRQTLGQGPEFLTYFQNEAQLEKSRLLSDRFSAERPKGSFSTLEIQRTEQGDSAMYLCASSLVWGRQETQYFGPGTRLLVL.

This clone counts as medium-sized. J is TRBJ2-4 and V is TRBV15, with D perhaps matching TRBD1 (5 bases). This CDR3 has 18 amino acids. V lost 1 base to trimming and J lost 6 bases, with 22 bases between them. Germline loops: CDR1 LNHNV, CDR2 YYDKDF (reference sequence). CDR3 nucleotide sequence: TGTGCCACCAGCAGAGTCTCCGGGTGGGGCCTCCCGGGAAACATTCAGTACTTC. Protein product: CATSRVSGWGLPGNIQYF.

The V gene is TRBV6-6, the J gene TRBJ2-2, with a weak D call TRBD2 (6 bases). Trimming removed 0 bases at V and 1 base at J, with 9 bases between. Germline V lookup: CDR1 MNHNY, CDR2 SVGAGI (reference sequence). CDR3 length: 16 amino acids. CDR3 sequence: CASSYSGTLNTGELFF. CDR3 nucleotides: TGTGCCAGCAGTTACTCGGGGACTCTGAACACCGGGGAGCTGTTTTTT.

CDR3 sequence (DNA): TGCGCCAGCAGCTTGGCCGGCAGGGGGGAAGGCGAGACCCAGTACTTC. It is translated as CASSLAGRGEGETQYF. V gene TRBV5-1 combines with J gene TRBJ2-5; D is perhaps TRBD1 (7 bases). V was pared by 0 bases and J by 5 bases, with 17 bases between. CDR1 and CDR2 from the germline V gene are SGHRS and YFSETQ. The CDR3 spans 16 residues.